The T cell receptor (beta chain) described here comes from a study of cytomegalovirus exposure and HLA in healthy donors. Findings and limits, study-wide: Per a later analysis, fewer than 20,000 TCR beta sequences showed association with HLA alleles at 0.05 false discovery rate. Most subjects had HLA-A and HLA-B alleles reportedly predicted accurately by TCR beta sequences. Published work reported that the classifier diagnosed cytomegalovirus status with high specificity and sensitivity.

Everyone who donated was a healthy bone marrow donor. About this clone itself: Antigen: not known. One end of the junction fails to match germline, which may point to a read error.

The germline V gene encodes CDR1 SGHNT and CDR2 YYREEE (reference sequence). The CDR3 has 19 amino acids. With 60 Vbeta and 13 Jbeta primers, the PCR was carried out. Sequencing used immunoSEQ multiplex PCR; TCRdb keeps in-frame clones, though not all of them. This table holds a few hundred thousand clones, approximately 79% found once. The sequencing input was PBMCs. The chain uses TRBV5-4 and TRBJ2-1, with 14 positions matching TRBD2. The receptor was isolated from a man between 18 and 35 years old in good health and CMV-seronegative. CDR3 nucleotide sequence: TGTGCCAGCAGCCCCATCGGACTAGCGGGAGGCCTATGGGACAATGAGCAGCTCTTC. Translation gives CASSPIGLAGGLWDNEQLF.